The rows below give T cell receptor beta chains drawn from one sample of a study of cytomegalovirus exposure and HLA in healthy donors. Clones were read by immunoSEQ multiplex PCR, and TCRdb kept only the in-frame ones, dropping some. In the table there are approximately 170,000 clones, around 85% of which are singletons. Sample: PBMCs. The receptor set was obtained from a man in his fifties or sixties in good health and CMV-seropositive. Each CDR3 is given with its conserved first and last residue. A D gene is named only where the DNA matches it firmly. Clone size is not always given. Where it is, it says once, few, many or a class for expanded clones.

clone size | D gene | J gene | V gene | CDR3 protein | CDR3 DNA
- | - | TRBJ2-7 | TRBV27 | CASSFVIRSTYEQYF | TGTGCCAGCAGTTTCGTTATTCGGTCTACCTACGAGCAGTACTTC
- | TRBD1 | TRBJ2-4 | TRBV7-3 | CASSLTYEGQGAGAKNIQYF | TGTGCCAGCAGCTTAACGTACGAGGGACAGGGGGCGGGCGCCAAAAACATTCAGTACTTC
once | TRBD2 | TRBJ2-2 | TRBV7-7 | CASSPRSGRVTGELFF | TGTGCTAGCAGCCCTCGTAGCGGGAGGGTAACCGGGGAGCTGTTTTTT
few | TRBD1 | TRBJ2-7 | TRBV6-5 | CASSPDREAGYEQYF | TGTGCCAGCAGCCCCGACAGGGAAGCAGGCTACGAGCAGTACTTC
- | - | TRBJ2-2 | TRBV5-1 | CASSPLATTNTGELFF | TGCGCCAGCAGCCCGCTAGCGACAACGAACACCGGGGAGCTGTTTTTT
- | TRBD1 | TRBJ1-1 | TRBV4-2 | CASSHLGQSNTEAFF | TGTGCCAGCAGCCACCTGGGACAGTCGAACACTGAAGCTTTCTTT
- | TRBD1 | TRBJ1-6 | TRBV28 | CASSISGTGGPPLHF | TGTGCCAGCAGTATATCCGGGACAGGGGGCCCACCCCTCCACTTT
- | TRBD2 | TRBJ2-1 | TRBV7-3 | CASSLNPGGLNEQFF | TGTGCCAGCAGCTTAAATCCGGGAGGGCTCAATGAGCAGTTCTTC
- | TRBD1 | TRBJ2-7 | TRBV4-1 | CASSKLQGTGSYEQYF | TGCGCCAGCAGCAAACTACAGGGGACGGGATCCTACGAGCAGTACTTC
- | - | TRBJ2-7 | TRBV7-8 | CASSPSGAGIEQYF | TGTGCCAGCAGTCCCTCTGGGGCAGGGATCGAGCAGTACTTC
few | - | TRBJ1-4 | TRBV2 | CASSEGWGSDEKLFF | TGTGCCAGCAGTGAAGGCTGGGGCTCGGATGAAAAACTGTTTTTT
few | - | TRBJ1-5 | TRBV6-1 | CASSEAGGPQPQHF | TGTGCCAGCAGTGAAGCCGGGGGGCCTCAGCCCCAGCATTTT
- | TRBD2 | TRBJ2-7 | TRBV28 | CASSLKVAGDEQYF | TGTGCCAGCAGTTTAAAGGTAGCGGGAGACGAGCAGTACTTC
- | - | TRBJ1-4 | TRBV21-1 | CASSNGEGGSNEKLFF | TGTGCCAGCAGCAATGGGGAGGGCGGATCTAATGAAAAACTGTTTTTT
- | TRBD2 | TRBJ2-1 | TRBV18 | CASSSGGTHNEQFF | TGTGCCAGCTCGTCCGGGGGGACCCACAATGAGCAGTTCTTC
- | TRBD1 | TRBJ1-5 | TRBV28 | CASSGTGGERGNQPQHF | TGTGCCAGCAGCGGAACAGGGGGCGAAAGAGGAAATCAGCCCCAGCATTTT
- | - | TRBJ2-2 | TRBV11-2 | CASNLEDTGELFF | TGTGCCAGCAATTTGGAGGACACCGGGGAGCTGTTTTTT
few | TRBD2 | TRBJ2-5 | TRBV6-5 | CASSPASGVVGTQYF | TGTGCCAGCAGTCCCGCTAGCGGGGTCGTGGGGACCCAGTACTTC
- | TRBD2 | TRBJ2-3 | TRBV27 | CASSLGGRRGVPTDTQYF | TGTGCCAGCAGTTTAGGGGGGCGGCGGGGGGTCCCCACAGATACGCAGTATTTT
- | TRBD2 | TRBJ2-3 | TRBV6-6 | CAISGLAGGLDTQYF | TGTGCCATCTCAGGACTAGCGGGAGGGTTAGATACGCAGTATTTT
- | TRBD1 | TRBJ1-1 | TRBV18 | CASSDREWNTEAFF | TGTGCCAGCTCGGACAGGGAGTGGAACACTGAAGCTTTCTTT
- | - | TRBJ2-7 | TRBV7-2 | CASSPATGTTGGEQYF | TGTGCCAGCAGCCCCGCTACCGGGACAACGGGGGGCGAGCAGTACTTC
- | TRBD1 | TRBJ2-2 | TRBV6-4 | CASSEGGWTGELFF | TGTGCCAGCAGTGAAGGGGGCTGGACCGGGGAGCTGTTTTTT
- | - | TRBJ2-7 | TRBV27 | CASSAAGGNEQYF | TGTGCCAGCAGTGCCGCCGGGGGAAACGAGCAGTACTTC
- | - | TRBJ1-3 | TRBV7-9 | CASSPPGGAGNTIYF | TGTGCCAGCAGCCCACCGGGAGGGGCTGGAAACACCATATATTTT
- | TRBD2 | TRBJ2-4 | TRBV20-1 | CSARRGDIQYF | TGCAGTGCTAGACGGGGGGACATTCAGTACTTC
- | - | TRBJ2-3 | TRBV18 | CASSSLTDTQYF | TGTGCCAGCTCATCCCTCACAGATACGCAGTATTTT
once | - | TRBJ2-5 | TRBV29-1 | CSVIDTGGGEETQYF | TGCAGCGTCATTGACACCGGAGGAGGCGAAGAGACCCAGTACTTC
- | TRBD2 | TRBJ2-1 | TRBV7-2 | CASSLGSGGNEQFF | TGTGCCAGCAGCTTAGGTAGCGGGGGCAATGAGCAGTTCTTC
few | - | TRBJ1-1 | TRBV6-5 | CASSYSKQVVSEAFF | TGTGCCAGCAGTTACTCAAAACAGGTGGTGTCTGAAGCTTTCTTT
- | - | TRBJ2-5 | TRBV6-7 | CASRRTEGTQYF | TGTGCCAGCAGAAGGACCGAGGGGACCCAGTACTTC
few | TRBD1 | TRBJ2-1 | TRBV29-1 | CSARTGLVNEQFF | TGCAGCGCCCGGACAGGACTGGTGAATGAGCAGTTCTTC
- | TRBD2 | TRBJ2-5 | TRBV5-4 | CASSQNTGLVGTQYF | TGTGCCAGCAGCCAAAATACGGGACTAGTCGGGACCCAGTACTTC
- | - | TRBJ1-4 | TRBV28 | CASSFLGARGEKLFF | TGTGCCAGCAGTTTTTTGGGGGCTCGAGGTGAAAAACTGTTTTTT
- | TRBD2 | TRBJ2-7 | TRBV6-5 | CASSKDGSGVYEQYF | TGTGCCAGCAGTAAGGATGGGAGCGGGGTCTACGAGCAGTACTTC
few | - | TRBJ1-1 | TRBV7-2 | CASSLALSGGNTEAFF | TGTGCCAGCAGCTTAGCCCTTTCCGGGGGTAACACTGAAGCTTTCTTT
- | - | TRBJ1-1 | TRBV27 | CASSLRRQLNTEAFF | TGTGCCAGCAGTTTACGGAGACAGCTGAACACTGAAGCTTTCTTT
- | - | TRBJ2-3 | TRBV2 | CASSYTIFGQYF | TGTGCCAGCAGTTACACTATCTTCGGGCAGTATTTT
- | - | TRBJ2-3 | TRBV18 | CASSPLGVGAGGTDTQYF | TGTGCCAGCTCACCACTTGGGGTAGGGGCAGGCGGCACAGATACGCAGTATTTT
- | - | TRBJ2-2 | TRBV7-2 | CASEGLLNTGELFF | TGTGCCAGCGAGGGATTATTAAACACCGGGGAGCTGTTTTTT
- | - | TRBJ1-4 | TRBV5-1 | CASSLREGTNEKLFF | TGCGCCAGCAGCTTGAGGGAGGGAACTAATGAAAAACTGTTTTTT
- | TRBD2 | TRBJ2-1 | TRBV5-1 | CASSLAGWTSGDEQFF | TGCGCCAGCAGCTTGGCCGGGTGGACTAGTGGGGATGAGCAGTTCTTC
- | TRBD1 | TRBJ1-6 | TRBV2 | CASSRIQGGNSPLHF | TGTGCCAGCAGTAGGATCCAGGGGGGTAATTCACCCCTCCACTTT
- | - | TRBJ2-3 | TRBV27 | CASSRDSYTQYF | TGTGCCAGCAGTAGGGACTCTTATACGCAGTATTTT
- | - | TRBJ2-5 | TRBV6-1 | CASSPGHLETQYF | TGTGCCAGCAGCCCAGGACATTTAGAGACCCAGTACTTC
- | - | TRBJ1-6 | TRBV11-1 | CASSRDSSYNSPLHF | TGTGCCAGCAGCCGAGACAGCTCCTATAATTCACCCCTCCACTTT